The 9 T cell receptor beta chains below were found in one sample sequenced in a study of T cell responses to AZD1222 COVID-19 vaccine. The repertoire was sequenced with immunoSEQ multiplex PCR; TCRdb's copy has only in-frame clones and lacks some. The sample holds 130,000 to 150,000 clones; about 81% are singletons and the top ten take around 4.3%. Sequenced here: peripheral blood, sampled on day 0 of MenACWY control vaccination. These TCRs come from an adult in good health.

The table lists this clone with a count of one. The chain employs TRBV11-1 and TRBJ1-6, with TRBD1 identical over 7 bases. CDR1 and CDR2 from the germline V gene are SGHAT and FQDESV (reference sequence). CDR3 length equals 15 residues. The ends lost 8 bases at V and 7 bases at J; junction bases unmatched: 11. In DNA form, the CDR3 reads TGTGCCAGCGCAAGGGGGCGGGGGATCAATTCACCCCTCCACTTT. This codes for CASARGRGINSPLHF.

The V call is TRBV24-1, the J call TRBJ2-2, with 11 bases that match TRBD1. Germline trimming cut 9 bases from V and 5 bases from J; bases unmatched to any gene: 4. Germline assignment: CDR1 KGHDR and CDR2 SFDVKD. This CDR3 has 14 residues. CDR3 loop: CATARDRGTGELFF. For the CDR3, the DNA is TGTGCCACCGCCAGGGACAGGGGGACCGGGGAGCTGTTTTTT.

DNA for the CDR3: TGTGCCAGTAGTACCGTTTCGGGGGAAAAACTGTTTTTT. It is translated as CASSTVSGEKLFF. This chain connects TRBV19 to TRBJ1-4; D is ambiguous. The germline V and J ends were trimmed by 4 bases and 8 bases, with 11 bases remaining between them. CDR1 and CDR2 (germline): LNHDA, SQIVND (reference sequence). The CDR3 covers 13 residues.

The chain recombines TRBV30 with TRBJ1-6; 7 nucleotides line up with TRBD1. Germline-derived CDR1 and CDR2 are GTSNPN and SVGIG (reference sequence). The J segment lost 14 bases and the V segment lost 3 bases, leaving 16 bases of the junction unmatched. The CDR3 extends over 15 amino acids. In DNA, the CDR3 is TGTGCCTGGAGGAAGTGGGACAGCGGGTATGGAGCCCTCCACTTT. It is translated as CAWRKWDSGYGALHF.

CDR3 in amino acids: CASTTAGGTDTQYF. As DNA, the CDR3 is TGTGCCAGCACCACGGCGGGAGGCACAGATACGCAGTATTTT. The genes are TRBV7-9 and TRBJ2-3; 7 nucleotides match TRBD2. V shed 7 bases, J shed 1 base, and the junction held 5 bases outside the gene matches. Germline assignment: CDR1 SEHNR and CDR2 FQNEAQ (reference sequence). This CDR3 spans 14 amino acids.

The sample holds a few counts of this clone. This chain connects TRBV6-1 to TRBJ1-2; D call uncertain. Germline V gene sequence: CDR1 MNHNS, CDR2 SASEGT. The CDR3 loop spans 16 amino acids. With 1 base removed from V and 3 bases from J, the gap between germline ends came to 15 bases. CDR3 loop: CASSEVVSKLYYGYTF. For the CDR3, the DNA is TGTGCCAGCAGTGAAGTAGTCAGCAAGCTATACTATGGCTACACCTTC.

This rearrangement joins TRBV6-5 to TRBJ1-3; 8 nucleotides match TRBD1. The CDR3 is made up of 16 amino acids. J gave up 4 bases and V 0 bases, and 5 bases lay outside the gene matches. The V gene's germline CDR1 is MNHEY and CDR2 SVGAGI. CDR3 nucleotide sequence: TGTGCCAGCAGTTACTCGGGCAGGGGGCCCGGAAACACCATATATTTT. Protein sequence: CASSYSGRGPGNTIYF.

The rearrangement uses TRBV6-1 and TRBJ1-2; D is unclear. From germline, CDR1 is MNHNS and CDR2 SASEGT. V was clipped by 3 bases and J by 8 bases, with 16 bases between them. The CDR3 consists of 14 residues. The CDR3 nucleotides read TGTGCCAGCAGTGAGAGCCTGCTCGCAGGCGGCTACACCTTC. It codes for CASSESLLAGGYTF.

The CDR3: CASSVGRGRQNTGELFF. The CDR3 bases are TGTGCCAGCAGCGTAGGTAGGGGGCGGCAGAACACCGGGGAGCTGTTTTTT. This chain connects TRBV9 to TRBJ2-2; TRBD1 matches 7 bases. Per the germline V gene, CDR1 is SGDLS and CDR2 is YYNGEE. V was clipped by 0 bases and J by 1 base; unmatched bases: 6. This CDR3 is built from 17 residues.